These 2 T cell receptor beta chains came from one sample sequenced in a study of regulatory T cells in long-lasting Graves disease. Time point here: persistent/refractory GD, antithyroid drugs over 5 years with positive TRAb. Following extraction of RNA from PBMCs, that RNA was used to make the TCR library. Construction of the TCR beta libraries employed iRepertoire HTBI primers in conjunction with Arm-PCR of CDR3 regions. TCRdb itself ran the multiplex PCR reads through MiXCR, one entry per CDR3 protein. Here the sample spans about 660,000 distinct CDR3 sequences, 25% to 30% being singletons. Sequencing used peripheral blood mononuclear cells (PBMCs), obtained when the disease was refractory, from a patient treated with antithyroid drugs. The receptors come from a female donor with Graves disease.

V usage is TRBV7-9 and J usage is TRBJ1-1, with D unclear. Germline assignment: CDR1 SEHNR and CDR2 FQNEAQ (reference sequence). V was clipped by 0 bases and J by 6 bases, with 11 bases between them. The CDR3 totals 14 residues. This CDR3 reads CASSLAGREAEAFF. As DNA, the CDR3 is TGTGCCAGCAGCTTAGCAGGGAGGGAAGCTGAAGCTTTCTTT.

V is TRBV9 and J is TRBJ1-6, with D uncertain. CDR1 and CDR2 from the germline V gene are SGDLS and YYNGEE. This CDR3 is built from 14 residues. Deletions cut 3 bases from V and 7 bases from J, with 11 bases between. The CDR3 bases are TGTGCCAGCAGCGACGGGCAGAGAAATTCACCCCTCCACTTT. This gives the protein CASSDGQRNSPLHF. Supplemented by reference TRBV9 and TRBJ1-6, the full variable domain reads DSGVTQTPKHLITATGQRVTLRCSPRSGDLSVYWYQQSLDQGLQFLIQYYNGEERAKGNILERFSAQQFPDLHSELNLSSLELGDSALYFCASSDGQRNSPLHFGNGTRLTVT.